These T cell receptor beta chains were read from a single sample in a study of blood T cell repertoires in COVID-19. Clones were read by immunoSEQ multiplex PCR, and TCRdb kept only the in-frame ones, dropping some. The sample includes 100,000 or so clones, around four fifths of them seen just once. The sample comprised peripheral blood. The receptors shown here come from an older man with active or convalescent COVID-19. Each CDR3 is given with its conserved first and last residue. D genes are given only for firm matches. Not all rows give a size; the values are once, few, many and, for expanded clones, a class.

D gene	J gene	V gene	clone size	CDR3 length	CDR3 DNA	CDR3 protein
TRBD2	TRBJ2-2	TRBV29-1	NA	14	TGCAGCGTTTTAGCGGGGTGGGTCACCGGGGAGCTGTTTTTT	CSVLAGWVTGELFF
NA	TRBJ1-6	TRBV30	NA	11	TGTGCCTGGAACGGGAATTCACCCCTCCACTTT	CAWNGNSPLHF
NA	TRBJ2-7	TRBV12-5	NA	15	TGTGCTAGTGGTTTGGTACTCGGCGGGGCCTACGAGCAGTACTTC	CASGLVLGGAYEQYF
NA	TRBJ1-1	TRBV7-9	NA	12	TGTGCCAGCAGTTCACAGGACACTGAAGCTTTCTTT	CASSSQDTEAFF
NA	TRBJ1-1	TRBV29-1	NA	13	TGCAGCTCTCTTGGGGAGGGGGGGACTGAAGCTTTCTTT	CSSLGEGGTEAFF
TRBD1	TRBJ2-2	TRBV28	NA	16	TGTGCCAGCGGTCGTGGTGGGACAGGGGTTCCCGGGGAGCTGTTTTTT	CASGRGGTGVPGELFF
NA	TRBJ1-3	TRBV12-1	NA	15	TGTGCCAGCAGCCCCCGTGGACAGGGACCTTACACCATATATTTT	CASSPRGQGPYTIYF
NA	TRBJ1-2	TRBV5-8	NA	14	TGTGCCAGCATCCCGTTTCGGCAGGAAAATGGCTACACCTTC	CASIPFRQENGYTF
TRBD2	TRBJ2-7	TRBV5-4	NA	16	TGTGCCAGCAGCTGGGGGGGACGGTTGGGCGGGAACGAGCAGTACTTC	CASSWGGRLGGNEQYF
NA	TRBJ1-1	TRBV29-1	few	13	TGCAGCGTTGAAGAAAACATGAACACTGAAGCTTTCTTT	CSVEENMNTEAFF
NA	TRBJ1-2	TRBV5-1	NA	15	TGCGCCAGCAGCTTGGAGGGCAGGGCGGACTATGGCTACACCTTC	CASSLEGRADYGYTF
NA	TRBJ2-7	TRBV6-5	NA	16	TGTGCCAGCAGTTACCCTAGGTTGGAGTCCGGCTACGAGCAGTACTTC	CASSYPRLESGYEQYF
NA	TRBJ2-7	TRBV5-5	NA	15	TGTGCCAGCAGCTTCGGGGGGCAGGAGTCCTACGAGCAGTACTTC	CASSFGGQESYEQYF
NA	TRBJ2-7	TRBV7-2	NA	12	TGTGCCAGCAGCTTGAGCTCCTACGAGCAGTACTTC	CASSLSSYEQYF
NA	TRBJ1-3	TRBV2	NA	16	TGTGCCAGCAGCGTCGCGGGAGCCCGCTCTGGAAACACCATATATTTT	CASSVAGARSGNTIYF
TRBD1	TRBJ1-2	TRBV4-2	NA	15	TGTGCCAGCAGCCAAGAACAGGGGGCGCGGTATGGCTACACCTTC	CASSQEQGARYGYTF
TRBD1	TRBJ2-7	TRBV2	NA	14	TGTGCCAGCATCTCCGGGACAGGGAAGTTCGAGCAGTACTTC	CASISGTGKFEQYF
TRBD1	TRBJ1-5	TRBV7-9	NA	14	TGTGCCAGCAGCCTAGACAGGGGTATTCAGCCCCAGCATTTT	CASSLDRGIQPQHF
TRBD2	TRBJ2-5	TRBV15	NA	16	TGTGCCACCAGCAGAGGGACTAGCGGGAGGCGAGAGACCCAGTACTTC	CATSRGTSGRRETQYF
TRBD1	TRBJ1-2	TRBV19	NA	12	TGTGCCAGTAGTAGGACAGGGGAAGGCTACACCTTC	CASSRTGEGYTF
NA	TRBJ2-4	TRBV30	NA	12	TGTGCCTGGAGCCCCGGGGGAAATGTTCAGTACTTC	CAWSPGGNVQYF
NA	TRBJ2-1	TRBV9	NA	13	TGTGCCAGCAGCGTAGGGGCGGGCAATGAGCAGTTCTTC	CASSVGAGNEQFF
TRBD1	TRBJ1-5	TRBV4-1	NA	16	TGCGCCAGCAGCCCGAGGCCGACAGGGGCTAACCAGCCCCAGCATTTT	CASSPRPTGANQPQHF
NA	TRBJ2-5	TRBV18	NA	15	TGTGCCAGCTCAACACTCCAGGGGACCCAAGAGACCCAGTACTTC	CASSTLQGTQETQYF
TRBD2	TRBJ2-1	TRBV7-9	NA	14	TGTGCCAGCAGCTTAAATAGCGGGAGAGATGAGCAGTTCTTC	CASSLNSGRDEQFF
NA	TRBJ1-1	TRBV5-1	NA	14	TGCGCCAGCAGCTTGGTGGGCAAGAACACTGAAGCTTTCTTT	CASSLVGKNTEAFF
TRBD2	TRBJ2-3	TRBV7-2	NA	15	TGTGCCAGCAGAACCGGGACTAGCGGGACAGATACGCAGTATTTT	CASRTGTSGTDTQYF
NA	TRBJ2-3	TRBV27	NA	12	TGTGCCAGCAGTTTGGAGGGAGATACGCAGTATTTT	CASSLEGDTQYF
NA	TRBJ1-5	TRBV19	NA	13	TGTGCCAGTAGAGGACACAACAATCAGCCCCAGCATTTT	CASRGHNNQPQHF
TRBD1	TRBJ1-5	TRBV10-3	NA	17	TGTGCCATCAGTGAGGCGGGACAGTTCTATAGCAATCAGCCCCAGCATTTT	CAISEAGQFYSNQPQHF
TRBD1	TRBJ2-1	TRBV4-3	NA	15	TGCGCCAGCAGCCAGACAGGGATTAGAGACAATGAGCAGTTCTTC	CASSQTGIRDNEQFF
TRBD2	TRBJ2-3	TRBV18	NA	17	TGTGCCAGCTCACCACCGGGCGCTAGCGGCGACACAGATACGCAGTATTTT	CASSPPGASGDTDTQYF
NA	TRBJ2-3	TRBV28	once	14	TGTGCCAGCATTAGGGGCGGGGGCACAGATACGCAGTATTTT	CASIRGGGTDTQYF
NA	TRBJ1-6	TRBV28	NA	15	TGTGCCAGCAGCCTTGGGGGGGGATTTAATTCACCCCTCCACTTT	CASSLGGGFNSPLHF
NA	TRBJ2-2	TRBV11-2	NA	14	TGTGCCAGCAGCTTAGATCAGGGCGCCGGGGAGCTGTTTTTT	CASSLDQGAGELFF
NA	TRBJ2-7	TRBV18	NA	13	TGTGCCAGCTCCCGAGGGGACACTTACGAGCAGTACTTC	CASSRGDTYEQYF
TRBD1	TRBJ1-1	TRBV28	NA	14	TGTGCCAGCAGACCACTACAGGGGGACACTGAAGCTTTCTTT	CASRPLQGDTEAFF
NA	TRBJ2-3	TRBV29-1	NA	12	TGCAGCGTTGCGTATGGTCGGGATACGCAGTATTTT	CSVAYGRDTQYF
NA	TRBJ1-4	TRBV19	few	17	TGTGCCAATTCCACCCCCAAAGGCGGGGAAACTAATGAAAAACTGTTTTTT	CANSTPKGGETNEKLFF
TRBD1	TRBJ1-3	TRBV5-1	NA	16	TGCGCCAGCAGCTTGCAGACACAGGGGTCTGGAAACACCATATATTTT	CASSLQTQGSGNTIYF
TRBD1	TRBJ2-7	TRBV19	many	15	TGTGCCAGTAGTTTCACCGGGACAGGGTACTACGAGCAGTACTTC	CASSFTGTGYYEQYF
TRBD1	TRBJ1-6	TRBV5-4	NA	15	TGTGCCAGCAGCTTGGCCGGGACAGGTGTATCACCCCTCCACTTT	CASSLAGTGVSPLHF
TRBD1	TRBJ2-5	TRBV4-2	NA	15	TGTGCCAGCAGCCTAGCCCCGGACAGGCGGGAGACCCAGTACTTC	CASSLAPDRRETQYF
TRBD2	TRBJ2-3	TRBV11-2	NA	16	TGTGCCAGCAGCTCTAAGGAGCGGGGGGCAGGGGATACGCAGTATTTT	CASSSKERGAGDTQYF
NA	TRBJ2-2	TRBV19	NA	15	TGTGCCAGTAGTATCGGACAGATAAACACCGGGGAGCTGTTTTTT	CASSIGQINTGELFF
NA	TRBJ2-6	TRBV4-3	NA	15	TGCGCCAGCAGCCAAGATTTCAGGGGGGCCAACGTCCTGACTTTC	CASSQDFRGANVLTF
NA	TRBJ2-7	TRBV6-5	NA	14	TGTGCCAGCAGCCGCCCCGGGTGGATTAGCGAGCAGTACTTC	CASSRPGWISEQYF
NA	TRBJ2-4	TRBV5-4	NA	14	TGTGCCAGCAGCTTAGCAGGGGCCAAAAACATTCAGTACTTC	CASSLAGAKNIQYF